Sequencing of this T cell receptor beta chain was carried out in a study of PD-1 blockade in classical Hodgkin lymphoma. Time point denoted: cycle 4 day 1 (C4D1), after six to seven weeks of nivolumab. The patients all showed relapse after autologous stem cell transplantation, while their brentuximab vedotin exposure varied. Magnetic negative selection was used to purify CD4+ T cells from PBMCs that had been thawed. Relapsed/refractory classical Hodgkin lymphoma patients had complete, partial or progressive responses. The assay was immunoSEQ multiplex PCR, and TCRdb's table has in-frame clones only and misses some. The repertoire includes 34,000 or so clones, 90% to 95% of them detected once, and around 0.3% sits in the top ten. CDR1 SGHAT and CDR2 FQDESV come from the germline V gene (reference sequence). The CDR3 spans 15 residues. The ends were cut back, 6 bases at V and 1 base at J, with 16 bases in the middle.

The clonotype comes from a human donor with classical Hodgkin lymphoma. Specimen: CD4+ T cells from blood, collected before the fourth cycle of nivolumab. This sequence joins TRBV11-1 and TRBJ2-7; a possible D gene is TRBD2 (5 bases). The DNA for the CDR3 is TGTGCCAGCAGTTCAGACCCTCTAGCTTCCTACGAGCAGTACTTC. Translating gives CASSSDPLASYEQYF.